This T cell receptor beta chain was identified in a study of T cells after posttransplantation cyclophosphamide. Notes on this clone: The antigen is undetermined.

Measured with immunoSEQ multiplex PCR; TCRdb has only the in-frame clones, and not every one. The sample has about 3,500 clones; nearly 97% are singletons. Notes on the study in general: Recipient CMV seropositivity and CMV reactivation strongly tracked TRB clonality.

This receptor was identified in a woman in her forties or fifties in good health and a related stem cell transplant donor. Sequencing used naive CD8+ T cells sorted from PBMCs.

CDR3 in amino acids: CASSYGLSSYEQYF. The CDR3 nucleotides are TGTGCCAGCAGTTACGGCCTTTCCTCCTACGAGCAGTACTTC. The chain carries TRBV6-5 and TRBJ2-7; D remains ambiguous. Trimming removed 2 bases at V and 0 bases at J, with 8 bases between. This CDR3 has 14 residues. The V gene's germline CDR1 is MNHEY and CDR2 SVGAGI.